Below are 16 T cell receptor beta chains sequenced from a single sample in a study of OX40 agonist ivuxolimab in advanced cancers. Produced via immunoSEQ multiplex PCR; TCRdb's table is partial and in-frame only. Of more than 45,000 clones listed, roughly 80% are singletons. The sample in question was CD4+ or CD8+ T cells sorted from blood, obtained in a trial of the OX40 agonist ivuxolimab. Receptors were obtained from an adult with an advanced solid tumor such as melanoma, head and neck, liver or kidney cancer.

The rearrangement joins TRBV2 to TRBJ2-1, with TRBD2 matching over 11 bases. V gave up 8 bases and J gave up 7 bases; unmatched junction bases: 7. From germline, CDR1 is SNHLY and CDR2 FYNNEI. CDR3 length: 14 amino acids. The CDR3 protein is CASRPLAGVNEQFF. The DNA for the CDR3 is TGTGCCAGCCGACCACTAGCGGGAGTTAATGAGCAGTTCTTC.

The rearrangement uses TRBV21-1 and TRBJ2-6. TRBV21-1 is tagged as a pseudogene. There are 18 residues in the CDR3. CDR3 region: CASSKGPPLTSGANVLTF. CDR3 nucleotide sequence: TGTGCCAGCAGCAAAGGCCCACCTCTCACGTCCGGGGCCAACGTCCTGACTTTC.

V is TRBV5-4 and J is TRBJ2-7; 9 positions match TRBD2. CDR3 size: 14 residues. V lost 3 bases and J lost 4; bases outside the gene matches: 5. Germline lookup yields CDR1 SGHNT and CDR2 YYREEE (reference sequence). The CDR3 coding sequence is TGTGCCAGCAGCTCCGGGACTAGCCGATACGAGCAGTACTTC. Translation gives CASSSGTSRYEQYF.

The rearrangement uses TRBV6-1 and TRBJ2-1; D is ambiguous. Germline CDR1 is MNHNS and CDR2 is SASEGT. Between the trimmed V and J ends, which lost 8 bases and 8 bases, there was a span of 13 bases. The length of the CDR3 is 12 residues. The CDR3 protein is CASALFRDEQFF. The CDR3, as DNA: TGTGCCAGCGCCCTTTTTAGGGATGAGCAGTTCTTC.

J is TRBJ2-5 and V is TRBV19; TRBD2 agrees at 9 bases. Trimming at V came to 3 bases and at J to 2 bases, leaving 4 bases not matched to a gene. From germline, CDR1 is LNHDA and CDR2 SQIVND (reference sequence). The CDR3 covers 15 residues. The DNA of the CDR3 is TGTGCCAGTAGTATGATTAGCGGGGGACAAGAGACCCAGTACTTC. Protein: CASSMISGGQETQYF.

The chain couples TRBV27 to TRBJ2-7, with D maybe TRBD1 (5 bases). V lost 4 bases and J 2 bases, leaving 9 bases between the germline ends. Germline lookup yields CDR1 MNHEY and CDR2 SMNVEV (reference sequence). The CDR3 runs to 13 residues. CDR3 residues: CASSSDTAYEQYF. For the CDR3, the DNA is TGTGCCAGCAGTTCGGACACAGCCTACGAGCAGTACTTC.

To note about this clone: The sample holds other DNA sequences that translate to the same CDR3. The V and J genes are TRBV7-2 and TRBJ2-7; D is undetermined. The CDR3 runs 11 residues. Germline CDR1 is SGHTA and CDR2 is FQGNSA. The germline V and J ends were trimmed by 6 bases and 2 bases, with 5 bases remaining between them. The DNA of the CDR3 is TGTGCCAGCAGTCCTACCTACGAGCAGTACTTC. Translation: CASSPTYEQYF. The full variable domain, with the rest looked up from reference TRBV7-2 and TRBJ2-7, is GAGVSQSPSNKVTEKGKDVELRCDPISGHTALYWYRQSLGQGLEFLIYFQGNSAPDKSGLPSDRFSAERTGGSVSTLTIQRTQQEDSAVYLCASSPTYEQYFGPGTRLTVT.

The gene calls are TRBV20-1 and TRBJ2-5; tentative D call: TRBD2 (6 bases). V was trimmed by 3 bases and J by 4 bases, leaving 6 bases between them. Germline V gives CDR1 DFQATT, CDR2 SNEGSKA (reference sequence). The CDR3 is 11 amino acids. CDR3 nucleotides: TGCAGTGCTAGGCGGGGAGAGACCCAGTACTTC. It is translated as CSARRGETQYF.

Remarks on this clone: The sample carries other DNA sequences with the same CDR3. This chain links TRBV9 with TRBJ1-2, with 9 positions matching TRBD1. The CDR3 spans 14 residues. Trimming at V came to 6 bases and at J to 3 bases, leaving 6 bases not matched to a gene. Germline V lookup: CDR1 SGDLS, CDR2 YYNGEE. The CDR3 here is CASTPGQGDYGYTF. The CDR3 DNA follows: TGTGCCAGCACCCCGGGACAGGGCGACTATGGCTACACCTTC.

This chain connects TRBV29-1 to TRBJ2-1; 14 nucleotides line up with TRBD2. J was trimmed by 8 bases and V by 3 bases; bases with no gene match: 3. Germline values: CDR1 SQVTM, CDR2 ANQGSEA. The CDR3 loop spans 14 amino acids. The CDR3 sequence: CSVETSGRADEQFF. The CDR3 nucleotides are TGCAGCGTTGAGACTAGCGGGAGGGCCGATGAGCAGTTCTTC.

This rearrangement joins TRBV5-1 to TRBJ2-7, with TRBD2 as a possible D gene (6 bases). Per the germline V gene, CDR1 is SGHRS and CDR2 is YFSETQ. This CDR3 spans 19 amino acids. V gave up 4 bases and J gave up 6 bases, with 32 bases separating them. The CDR3 DNA reads TGCGCCAGCAGCCTTTTGACCCGGGGGAGAGGGGCCGGGGGAGGCGAGCAGTACTTC. Amino acid sequence: CASSLLTRGRGAGGGEQYF.

There are a few counts of this clone. The V call is TRBV2, the J call TRBJ2-7, with D unresolved. The germline V and J ends were trimmed by 6 bases and 4 bases, with 16 bases remaining between them. CDR3 length: 14 residues. Germline CDR1 SNHLY, CDR2 FYNNEI. DNA for the CDR3: TGTGCCAGCAGGGGCCGGAGCTTGGATTACGAGCAGTACTTC. This translates into CASRGRSLDYEQYF.

With respect to this clone: Other DNA sequences in the sample encode the same CDR3. This chain uses TRBV18 with TRBJ1-3, with unresolved D. This CDR3 has 13 amino acids. The germline V gene has CDR1 KGHSH and CDR2 LQKENI. Deletions cut 0 bases from V and 2 bases from J, with 2 bases between. The CDR3 loop reads CASSPPAGNTIYF. CDR3 nucleotides: TGTGCCAGCTCACCACCGGCTGGAAACACCATATATTTT.

The chain couples TRBV29-1 to TRBJ1-2; the D is unclear. The germline V and J ends were trimmed by 1 base and 8 bases, with 11 bases remaining between them. Per germline, CDR1 SQVTM and CDR2 ANQGSEA. CDR3 length equals 12 residues. CDR3 protein: CSVEGMGGGYTF. Here the CDR3 DNA reads TGCAGCGTTGAAGGCATGGGAGGGGGCTACACCTTC.

V is TRBV6-5 and J is TRBJ2-2; D unclear. Germline CDR1 and CDR2: MNHEY and SVGAGI. CDR3 size: 16 residues. V dropped 0 bases and J dropped 2 bases, with 10 bases sitting between them. The CDR3: CASSYSAATNTGELFF. CDR3 nucleotides: TGTGCCAGCAGTTACTCTGCCGCGACCAACACCGGGGAGCTGTTTTTT.

This clone appeared a few times. This chain links TRBV5-1 with TRBJ1-1, with 7 positions matching TRBD1. Germline CDR1 and CDR2: SGHRS and YFSETQ. This CDR3 region has 13 residues. V trimming: 2 bases; J trimming: 4 bases; junction bases outside the gene matches: 2. As DNA, the CDR3 is TGCGCCAGCAGCTTTACAGGGGTCACTGAAGCTTTCTTT. It codes for CASSFTGVTEAFF.